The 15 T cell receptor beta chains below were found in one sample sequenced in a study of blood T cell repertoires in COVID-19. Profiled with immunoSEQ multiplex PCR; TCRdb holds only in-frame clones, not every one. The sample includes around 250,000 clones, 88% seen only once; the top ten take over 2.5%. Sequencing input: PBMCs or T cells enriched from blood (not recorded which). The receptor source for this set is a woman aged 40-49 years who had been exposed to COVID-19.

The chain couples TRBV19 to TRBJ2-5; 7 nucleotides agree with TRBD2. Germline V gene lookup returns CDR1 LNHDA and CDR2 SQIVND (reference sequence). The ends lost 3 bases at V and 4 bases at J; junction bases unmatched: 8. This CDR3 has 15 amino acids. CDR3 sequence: CASSMLPGRGETQYF. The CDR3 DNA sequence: TGTGCCAGTAGTATGCTCCCAGGGAGGGGAGAGACCCAGTACTTC. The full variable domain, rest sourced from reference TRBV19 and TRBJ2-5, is DGGITQSPKYLFRKEGQNVTLSCEQNLNHDAMYWYRQDPGQGLRLIYYSQIVNDFQKGDIAEGYSVSREKKESFPLTVTSAQKNPTAFYLCASSMLPGRGETQYFGPGTRLLVL.

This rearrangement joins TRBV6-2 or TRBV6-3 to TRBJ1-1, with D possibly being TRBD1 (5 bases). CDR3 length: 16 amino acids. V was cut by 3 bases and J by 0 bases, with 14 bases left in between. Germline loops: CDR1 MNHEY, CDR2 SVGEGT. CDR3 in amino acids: CASSYRYQGLNTEAFF. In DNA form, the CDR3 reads TGTGCCAGCAGTTATAGGTATCAGGGTCTGAACACTGAAGCTTTCTTT.

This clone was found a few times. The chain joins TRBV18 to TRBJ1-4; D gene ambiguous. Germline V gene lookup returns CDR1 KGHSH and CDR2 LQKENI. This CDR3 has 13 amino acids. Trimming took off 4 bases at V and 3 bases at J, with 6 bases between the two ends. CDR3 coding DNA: TGTGCCAGCTCACAGGAGGCTAATGAAAAACTGTTTTTT. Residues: CASSQEANEKLFF. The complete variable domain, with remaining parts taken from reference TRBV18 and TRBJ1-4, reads NAGVMQNPRHLVRRRGQEARLRCSPMKGHSHVYWYRQLPEEGLKFMVYLQKENIIDESGMPKERFSAEFPKEGPSILRIQQVVRGDSAAYFCASSQEANEKLFFGSGTQLSVL.

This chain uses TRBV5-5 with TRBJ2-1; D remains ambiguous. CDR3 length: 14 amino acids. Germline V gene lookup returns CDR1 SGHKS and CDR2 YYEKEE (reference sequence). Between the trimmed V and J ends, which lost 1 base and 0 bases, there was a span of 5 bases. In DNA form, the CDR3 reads TGTGCCAGCAGCTTGTCGGTCTCCTACAATGAGCAGTTCTTC. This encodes CASSLSVSYNEQFF.

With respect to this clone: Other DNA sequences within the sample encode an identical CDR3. The CDR3, as DNA: TGTGCTAGTGGTAAAGGGGGTAATCAGCCCCAGCATTTT. Translated, it gives CASGKGGNQPQHF. The chain is built from TRBV12-5 and TRBJ1-5, with D tentatively TRBD1 (6 bases). The germline CDR1 and CDR2 sequences are LGHNT and FRNRAP. V lost 5 bases, J lost 4 bases, and 9 bases lay in between. The CDR3 runs to 13 residues.

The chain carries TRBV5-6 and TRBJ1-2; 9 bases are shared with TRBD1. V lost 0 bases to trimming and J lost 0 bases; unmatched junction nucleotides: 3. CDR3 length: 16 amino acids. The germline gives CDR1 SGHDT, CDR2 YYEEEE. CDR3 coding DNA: TGTGCCAGCAGCTTGGGCAACAGGGGGCCTAACTATGGCTACACCTTC. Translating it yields CASSLGNRGPNYGYTF. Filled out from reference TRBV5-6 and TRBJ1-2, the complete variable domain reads DAGVTQSPTHLIKTRGQQVTLRCSPKSGHDTVSWYQQALGQGPQFIFQYYEEEERQRGNFPDRFSGHQFPNYSSELNVNALLLGDSALYLCASSLGNRGPNYGYTFGSGTRLTVV.

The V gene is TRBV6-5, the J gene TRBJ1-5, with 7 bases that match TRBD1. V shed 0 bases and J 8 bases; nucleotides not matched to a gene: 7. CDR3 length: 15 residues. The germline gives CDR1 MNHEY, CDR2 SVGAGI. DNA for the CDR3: TGTGCCAGCAGTTACTCTCCGACAGGGAAGGAGCCCCAGCATTTT. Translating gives CASSYSPTGKEPQHF.

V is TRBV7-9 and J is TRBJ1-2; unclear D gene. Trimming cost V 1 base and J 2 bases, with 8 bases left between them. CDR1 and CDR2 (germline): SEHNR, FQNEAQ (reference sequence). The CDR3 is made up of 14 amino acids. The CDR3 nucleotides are TGTGCCAGCAGCTTAGTAGGCGGAAACTATGGCTACACCTTC. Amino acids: CASSLVGGNYGYTF.

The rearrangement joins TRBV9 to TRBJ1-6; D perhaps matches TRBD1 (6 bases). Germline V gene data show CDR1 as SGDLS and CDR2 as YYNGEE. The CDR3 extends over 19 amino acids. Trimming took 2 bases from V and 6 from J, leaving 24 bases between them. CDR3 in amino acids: CASSVSGFSGAFGNSPLHF. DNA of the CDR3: TGTGCCAGCAGCGTTAGTGGTTTTTCAGGGGCATTTGGTAATTCACCCCTCCACTTT.

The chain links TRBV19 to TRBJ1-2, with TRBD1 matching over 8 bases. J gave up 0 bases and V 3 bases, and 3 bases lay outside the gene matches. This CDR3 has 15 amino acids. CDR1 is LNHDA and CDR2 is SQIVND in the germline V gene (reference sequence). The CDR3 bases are TGTGCCAGTAGTATCCCGGGACAGGCTAACTATGGCTACACCTTC. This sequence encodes CASSIPGQANYGYTF.

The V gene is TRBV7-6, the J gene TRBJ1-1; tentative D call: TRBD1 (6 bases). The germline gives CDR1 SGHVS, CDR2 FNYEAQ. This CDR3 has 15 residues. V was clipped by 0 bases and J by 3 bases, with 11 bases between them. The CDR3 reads CASSLAGRGDTEAFF. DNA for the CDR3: TGTGCCAGCAGCTTAGCGGGCAGGGGAGACACTGAAGCTTTCTTT.

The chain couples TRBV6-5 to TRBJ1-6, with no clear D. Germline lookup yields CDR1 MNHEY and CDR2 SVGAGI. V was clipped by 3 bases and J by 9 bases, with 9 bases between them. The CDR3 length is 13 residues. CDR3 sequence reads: CASSYSRSSPLHF. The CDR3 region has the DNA TGTGCCAGCAGTTATAGTAGGAGTTCACCCCTCCACTTT.

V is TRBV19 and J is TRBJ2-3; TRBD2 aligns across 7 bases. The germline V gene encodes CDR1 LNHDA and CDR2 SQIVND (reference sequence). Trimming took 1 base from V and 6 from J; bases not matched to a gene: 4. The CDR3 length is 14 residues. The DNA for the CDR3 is TGTGCCAGTAGTATAGGGACTAGTCGGGATACGCAGTATTTT. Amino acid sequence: CASSIGTSRDTQYF.

CDR3 residues: CASSLVYRGSNYGYTF. The CDR3 nucleotides are TGTGCCAGCAGCTTAGTATACAGGGGATCAAACTATGGCTACACCTTC. The chain links TRBV7-8 to TRBJ1-2; TRBD1 matches 7 bases. This CDR3 comprises 16 residues. V shed 1 base and J 2 bases; nucleotides not matched to a gene: 7. From germline, CDR1 is SGHVS and CDR2 FQNEAQ. The complete variable domain, with remaining parts taken from reference TRBV7-8 and TRBJ1-2, reads GAGVSQSPRYKVAKRGQDVALRCDPISGHVSLFWYQQALGQGPEFLTYFQNEAQLDKSGLPSDRFFAERPEGSVSTLKIQRTQQEDSAVYLCASSLVYRGSNYGYTFGSGTRLTVV.

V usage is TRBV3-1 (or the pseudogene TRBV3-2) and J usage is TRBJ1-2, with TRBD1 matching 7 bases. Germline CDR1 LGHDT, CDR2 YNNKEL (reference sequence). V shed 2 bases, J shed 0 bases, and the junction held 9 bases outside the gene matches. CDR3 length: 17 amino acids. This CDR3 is CASSQLTGFLPNYGYTF. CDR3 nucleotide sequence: TGTGCCAGCAGCCAATTGACAGGGTTCCTACCTAACTATGGCTACACCTTC.